This TCR beta chain stems from a study of blood T cell repertoires in COVID-19 (dated by TCRdb to 2019 to 2021). For the wider study: Collaborator samples came from the United States, Italy and Spain and covered acute and convalescent phases of COVID-19. Samples were obtained from the ongoing ImmuneRACE study (first 160 participants) and from over 1,000 subjects provided by 6 global collaborators. Deeply sampled blood TCRbeta repertoires from subjects exposed to, actively infected with, or recovered from COVID-19 were included in the dataset. Where HLA class I and class II types were available, the types were taken from metadata supplied by the sample provider, not from assay-based typing. Nearly every sample came with metadata listing a de-identified subject ID, COVID-19 status, age in years and sex. The repertoires were released in a freely available public database intended as a resource for research on the immune response to SARS-CoV-2. The prospective study material was composed of cDNA or gDNA derived from T cells, B-cell-depleted T cells, or PBMCs. Paper-wide results and their limitations: How much clinical and demographic metadata was included differed by source and by participant, and the metadata was provided uncurated.

Whole blood was collected in K2EDTA tubes by collaborating institutions according to the institutions' own protocols. For TCRbeta analysis, collaborators shipped samples as frozen whole blood, isolated PBMCs, or DNA extracted from either of those sample types. V is trimmed back by 0 bases and J by 0 bases, and the junction contains 1 base that no gene match accounts for. CDR1 and CDR2 were assigned from the germline V gene as KGHSH and LQKENI. From the cysteine through the phenylalanine, the CDR3 covers 17 amino acids. This entry keeps only the CDR3 DNA: 51 bases, framed from base 1. The immunoSEQ Assay, a bias-controlled multiplex PCR, was used to amplify TCRbeta CDR3 regions from genomic DNA. The published analysis was carried out like this. Within the assay, amplification of reference gene primers was used to estimate how many nucleated cells each sample contained. To quantify the absolute abundance of each unique TCRbeta CDR3 rearrangement, sequence reads were collapsed and filtered. For each sample, productive Simpson clonality was calculated by taking the square root of Simpson's diversity index across productive rearrangements. The source is immuneACCESS, and TCRdb retained only in-frame sequences with V and J called. Part of the clones is not carried over; for the studies checked, unresolved V genes explain less than half of this, and the remainder is unexplained. V, J and clone size are those of that table, while D and trimming were read from the DNA. For this sample there are roughly 260,000 clones; 80% to 90% appear just once. Under 2.5% of the sample goes to the ten largest clones.

Turning to this clone: The specificity of this receptor is unknown. Base qualities are not provided; no much larger clone lies one nucleotide away.

The V and J genes are TRBV18 and TRBJ2-3, with 12 central nucleotides matching TRBD2. The source of this sequence is a woman aged 45-59 years with acute or convalescent COVID-19. The sequencing input was peripheral blood. The base sequence is TGTGCCAGCTCACCACCGGGGACTAGCGGGAGCACAGATACGCAGTATTTT. The resulting protein is CASSPPGTSGSTDTQYF.